These T cell receptor beta chains were read from a single sample in a study of T-cell reconstitution after alpha-beta-depleted transplantation in children. TCRdb reprocessed the PCR reads via MiXCR and lists one record per CDR3 protein. This sample carries 5,500 to 7,000 distinct CDR3 sequences, around 10% of them seen once, and the ten largest clones take approximately 22%. The sequencing used PBMCs, mostly from graft donor cells, collected 180 days after TCRalphabeta/CD19-depleted stem cell transplant. All receptors derive from a child younger than two who had a stem cell transplant for acute myeloid leukemia, so the T cells may come from the graft donor. CDR3s include the opening cysteine and the closing phenylalanine or tryptophan. Fields, in order: V gene, clone size, D gene, J gene, CDR3 protein, CDR3 DNA. D genes are given only for firm matches. Expanded clones get a size class; other rows say once, few or many, or leave the size out.

V: TRBV7-9; size: many; D: -; J: TRBJ2-7; CDR3: CASVGGYEQYF; DNA: TGTGCCAGCGTAGGGGGCTACGAGCAGTACTTC
V: TRBV11-2; size: many; D: -; J: TRBJ2-3; CDR3: CASSLQLGDTYF; DNA: TGTGCCAGCAGCTTACAATTGGGGGATACGTATTTT
V: TRBV7-9; size: many; D: -; J: TRBJ2-7; CDR3: CASSLSFGVRREQYF; DNA: TGTGCCAGCAGCTTAAGTTTTGGGGTCCGTAGGGAGCAGTACTTC
V: TRBV3-1; size: many; D: -; J: TRBJ1-1; CDR3: CASSQVQTEAFF; DNA: TGTGCCAGCAGCCAAGTGCAGACTGAAGCTTTCTTT
V: TRBV18; size: many; D: -; J: TRBJ1-2; CDR3: CASSRGGRDYGYTF; DNA: TGTGCCAGCTCGAGGGGTGGGAGAGACTATGGCTACACCTTC
V: TRBV9; size: -; D: TRBD1; J: TRBJ2-2; CDR3: CASSVARDRGTGELFF; DNA: TGTGCCAGCAGCGTAGCGCGAGACAGGGGCACCGGGGAGCTGTTTTTT
V: TRBV4-1; size: many; D: -; J: TRBJ2-7; CDR3: CASSARDASYEQYF; DNA: TGCGCCAGCAGCGCCCGGGACGCCTCCTACGAGCAGTACTTC
V: TRBV7-9; size: medium-sized; D: -; J: TRBJ2-7; CDR3: CASSLEGHEQYF; DNA: TGTGCCAGCAGCTTAGAAGGCCACGAGCAGTACTTC
V: TRBV6-5; size: many; D: -; J: TRBJ2-7; CDR3: CASSNRTSYQGTIMYEQYF; DNA: TGTGCCAGCAGTAATCGGACTAGTTATCAGGGGACAATAATGTACGAGCAGTACTTC
V: TRBV5-1; size: many; D: TRBD1; J: TRBJ2-7; CDR3: CASSHLDRDSRYEQYF; DNA: TGCGCCAGCAGCCACCTCGACCGGGACAGCAGATACGAGCAGTACTTC